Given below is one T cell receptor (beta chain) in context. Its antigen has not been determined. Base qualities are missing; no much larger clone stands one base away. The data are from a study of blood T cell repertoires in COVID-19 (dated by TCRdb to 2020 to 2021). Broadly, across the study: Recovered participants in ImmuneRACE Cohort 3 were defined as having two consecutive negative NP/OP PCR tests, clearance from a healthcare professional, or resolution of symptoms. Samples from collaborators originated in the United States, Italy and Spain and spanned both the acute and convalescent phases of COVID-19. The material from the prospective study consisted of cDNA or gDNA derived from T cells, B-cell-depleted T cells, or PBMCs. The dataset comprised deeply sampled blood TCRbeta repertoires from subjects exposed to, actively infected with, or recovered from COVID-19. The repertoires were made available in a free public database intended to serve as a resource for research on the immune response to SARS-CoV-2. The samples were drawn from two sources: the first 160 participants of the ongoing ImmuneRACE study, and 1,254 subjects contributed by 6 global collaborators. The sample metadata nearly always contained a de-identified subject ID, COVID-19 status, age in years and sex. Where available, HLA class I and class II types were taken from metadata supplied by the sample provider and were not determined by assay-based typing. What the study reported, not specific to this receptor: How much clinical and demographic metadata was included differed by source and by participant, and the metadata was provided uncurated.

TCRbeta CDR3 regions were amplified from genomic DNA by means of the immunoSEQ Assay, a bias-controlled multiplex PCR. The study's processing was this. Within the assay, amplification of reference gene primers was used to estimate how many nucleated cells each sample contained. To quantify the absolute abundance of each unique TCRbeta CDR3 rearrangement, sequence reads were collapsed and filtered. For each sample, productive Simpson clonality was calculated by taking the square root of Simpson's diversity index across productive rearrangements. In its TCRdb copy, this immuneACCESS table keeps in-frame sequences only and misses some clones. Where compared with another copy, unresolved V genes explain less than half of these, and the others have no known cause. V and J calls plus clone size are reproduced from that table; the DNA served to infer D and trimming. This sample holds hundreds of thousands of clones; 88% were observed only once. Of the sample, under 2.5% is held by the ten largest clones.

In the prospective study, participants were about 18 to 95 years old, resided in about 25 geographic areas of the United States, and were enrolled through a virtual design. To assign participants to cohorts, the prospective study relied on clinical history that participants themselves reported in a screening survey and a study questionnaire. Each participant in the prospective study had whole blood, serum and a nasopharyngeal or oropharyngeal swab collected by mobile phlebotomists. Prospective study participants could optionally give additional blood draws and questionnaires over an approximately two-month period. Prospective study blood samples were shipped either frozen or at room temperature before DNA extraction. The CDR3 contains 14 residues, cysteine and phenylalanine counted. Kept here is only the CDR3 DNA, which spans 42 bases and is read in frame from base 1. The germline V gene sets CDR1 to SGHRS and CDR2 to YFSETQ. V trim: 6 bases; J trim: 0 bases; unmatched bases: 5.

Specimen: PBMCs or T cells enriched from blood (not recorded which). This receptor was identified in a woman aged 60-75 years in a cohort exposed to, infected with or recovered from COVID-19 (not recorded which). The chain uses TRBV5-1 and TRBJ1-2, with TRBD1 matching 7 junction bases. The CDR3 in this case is CASNQGDANYGYTF. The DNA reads TGCGCCAGCAACCAGGGGGATGCTAACTATGGCTACACCTTC.